The subject of this entry is one T cell receptor beta chain. What it binds is unknown. Profiling relied on immunoSEQ multiplex PCR, and the TCRdb table lists in-frame clones only, not all of them. In the table there are around 80,000 clones, approximately 83% of which are singletons. This sample was included in a study of T cell responses to AZD1222 COVID-19 vaccine. General study points: CD4 TCRs linked to vaccination spanned spike, dominating at 160-218 and 743-854. Among spike-specific TCRs, nearly half reportedly target unmutated variant regions. AZD1222 recipients seropositive at baseline numbered only 5 to 7. Repertoires were obtained solely post-peak T cell response.

In germline, CDR1 is SGHAT, CDR2 FQNNGV. V dropped 5 bases and J dropped 9 bases, with 14 bases sitting between them. The CDR3 length is 13 residues. The V and J genes are TRBV11-2 and TRBJ2-1; D might be TRBD1 or TRBD2, each matching 7 bases. The sample was peripheral blood, taken 28 days after the second AZD1222 dose. The TCR comes from an adult who received the AZD1222 COVID-19 vaccine. CDR3 residues: CASSPTGEGEQFF. CDR3 sequence (DNA): TGTGCCAGCAGCCCTACAGGGGAGGGTGAGCAGTTCTTC.